These T cell receptor beta chains were read from a single sample in a study of graft-versus-host responses after intestinal transplantation. What these receptors recognize is not known. Data came from immunoSEQ multiplex PCR; TCRdb stores just in-frame clones and leaves some out. Among 80,000 to 100,000 clones listed, 90% to 95% were seen once. The material was unstimulated CD4+ T cells sorted from spleen or lymph node cells, obtained before transplant. The receptor source for this set is a human donor who was the organ donor for an intestinal transplant. Both conserved end residues are part of each CDR3. D genes are given only for firm matches. Part of the rows lack a size; the others show once, few, many or a class for expanded clones.

v_call	j_call	clone_size	d_call	cdr3_length	cdr3_aa	cdr3_nt
TRBV9	TRBJ2-7	-	-	15	CASSVGVTGFGEQYF	TGTGCCAGCAGCGTAGGTGTAACAGGGTTTGGCGAGCAGTACTTC
TRBV5-8	TRBJ1-5	-	-	17	CASSSRGGMGGNQPQHF	TGTGCCAGCAGCTCCCGCGGGGGTATGGGGGGCAATCAGCCCCAGCATTTT
TRBV19	TRBJ2-7	-	-	14	CGRPEPDRSYEQYF	TGTGGGAGACCCGAGCCGGATCGTTCCTACGAGCAGTACTTC
TRBV19	TRBJ1-6	-	-	13	CASRDSNNSPLHF	TGTGCCAGTAGGGACAGTAATAATTCACCCCTCCACTTT
TRBV6-4	TRBJ2-5	-	-	13	CASSDWGRETQYF	TGTGCCAGCAGTGACTGGGGGCGGGAGACCCAGTACTTC
TRBV7-3	TRBJ2-1	-	TRBD2	16	CASSLSGGGVYNEQFF	TGTGCCAGCAGCTTAAGTGGCGGGGGGGTTTACAATGAGCAGTTCTTC
TRBV27	TRBJ2-1	-	TRBD2	18	CASSLPRLAGVSYNEQFF	TGTGCCAGCAGTCTCCCCAGACTAGCGGGGGTCTCCTACAATGAGCAGTTCTTC
TRBV28	TRBJ1-6	-	-	12	CASSLGTTALHF	TGTGCCAGCAGTTTAGGGACAACAGCCCTCCACTTT
TRBV2	TRBJ2-7	-	-	13	CASRSREGYEQYF	TGTGCCAGCAGAAGCAGGGAAGGCTACGAGCAGTACTTC
TRBV6-1	TRBJ1-3	-	TRBD1	15	CASSPTGGAGNTIYF	TGTGCCAGCAGTCCTACAGGGGGCGCGGGAAACACCATATATTTT
TRBV6-5	TRBJ1-1	-	TRBD1	14	CASSSQTGSTEAFF	TGTGCCAGCAGTTCGCAGACAGGGAGCACTGAAGCTTTCTTT
TRBV10-3	TRBJ1-2	few	-	14	CAISNREGFPGYTF	TGTGCCATCAGCAACAGGGAAGGATTCCCTGGCTACACCTTC
TRBV18	TRBJ1-4	few	TRBD1	15	CASSPPGDSNEKLFF	TGTGCCAGCTCACCACCGGGGGACAGTAATGAAAAACTGTTTTTT
TRBV5-4	TRBJ2-3	-	TRBD1	17	CASSPGQGRTSTDTQYF	TGTGCCAGCAGCCCGGGACAGGGGCGGACTAGCACAGATACGCAGTATTTT
TRBV19	TRBJ1-3	-	-	14	CASSIGVTGNTIYF	TGTGCCAGTAGTATCGGTGTAACTGGAAACACCATATATTTT
TRBV4-3	TRBJ1-4	few	-	13	CASSQMGGEKLFF	TGCGCCAGCAGCCAAATGGGGGGTGAAAAACTGTTTTTT
TRBV6-1	TRBJ2-3	once	TRBD1	15	CASSERQGSTDTQYF	TGTGCCAGCAGTGAAAGACAGGGGTCCACAGATACGCAGTATTTT
TRBV4-3	TRBJ2-3	-	-	18	CASSQGGGASSHTDTQYF	TGCGCCAGCAGCCAAGGGGGCGGGGCTAGCAGTCACACAGATACGCAGTATTTT
TRBV19	TRBJ1-1	few	TRBD1	16	CATIGGQGTQNTEAFF	TGTGCCACCATTGGGGGACAGGGGACCCAGAACACTGAAGCTTTCTTT
TRBV2	TRBJ1-2	-	-	12	CASRRRPYGYTF	TGTGCCAGCAGGAGGCGGCCCTATGGCTACACCTTC
TRBV15	TRBJ1-2	few	-	15	CATSRDLWGGEGYTF	TGTGCCACCAGCAGAGATCTGTGGGGGGGGGAGGGCTACACCTTC
TRBV19	TRBJ2-2	-	TRBD2	17	CASSMPSGGARTGELFF	TGTGCCAGTAGTATGCCCAGCGGGGGGGCGAGGACCGGGGAGCTGTTTTTT
TRBV9	TRBJ2-3	once	-	13	CASSVEGGDTQYF	TGTGCCAGCAGCGTAGAAGGGGGAGATACGCAGTATTTT
TRBV11-1	TRBJ1-6	-	-	16	CASSLRPFGPNSPLHF	TGTGCCAGCAGTCTGAGGCCCTTTGGCCCAAATTCACCCCTCCACTTT
TRBV5-1	TRBJ1-5	-	TRBD1	15	CASSPGTGNYQPQHF	TGCGCCAGCAGCCCAGGGACAGGTAACTATCAGCCCCAGCATTTT
TRBV18	TRBJ1-1	-	TRBD1	13	CASSPGQGEEAFF	TGTGCCAGCTCACCTGGACAGGGGGAGGAAGCTTTCTTT